The 30 T cell receptor beta chains presented below share a single source sample, sequenced in a study of shared clonotypes between healthy human individuals. Clones were sequenced by immunoSEQ multiplex PCR, and TCRdb holds only the in-frame ones, with some missing. The repertoire includes 650,000 to 750,000 clones, less than 80% of them detected once, and under 2% sits in the top ten. Specimen: memory CD4+ T cells sorted from blood. Specified subset: CD45RA-negative fraction. Every receptor here comes from a woman aged 25 to 39 in good health.

There are many counts of this clone. This chain uses TRBV29-1 with TRBJ2-5; 12 positions agree with TRBD2. This CDR3 spans 15 amino acids. CDR1 and CDR2 (germline): SQVTM, ANQGSEA. V dropped 6 bases and J dropped 1; count of bases not matched to a gene: 6. DNA of the CDR3: TGCAGCGTCGTAGGACTAGCGGGAATCCAAGAGACCCAGTACTTC. This codes for CSVVGLAGIQETQYF. Full variable domain (missing parts from reference TRBV29-1 and TRBJ2-5): SAVISQKPSRDICQRGTSLTIQCQVDSQVTMMFWYRQQPGQSLTLIATANQGSEATYESGFVIDKFPISRPNLTFSTLTVSNMSPEDSSIYLCSVVGLAGIQETQYFGPGTRLLVL.

The chain joins TRBV7-9 to TRBJ1-2, with D hard to call. The CDR3 length is 15 residues. The ends were cut back, 1 base at V and 3 bases at J, with 12 bases in the middle. CDR1 is SEHNR, CDR2 FQNEAQ, per germline (reference sequence). The CDR3 nucleotides are TGTGCCAGCAGCTTAGAGGAGTTGGGCCACTATGGCTACACCTTC. Translating gives CASSLEELGHYGYTF.

The chain's CDR3 is CASSFSPGLAGAPNEQFF. In nucleotides, the CDR3 is TGCGCCAGCAGCTTTTCCCCGGGACTAGCGGGTGCCCCCAATGAGCAGTTCTTC. The genes are TRBV5-1 and TRBJ2-1; 12 bases line up with TRBD2. The germline V gene encodes CDR1 SGHRS and CDR2 YFSETQ. Trimming cost V 2 bases and J 6 bases; bases outside gene matches: 12. The CDR3 contains 18 residues.

With regard to this clone: It is likely a read error: a sequence one base away is far more abundant. V gene TRBV4-2 combines with J gene TRBJ2-2; 8 bases align to TRBD2. The CDR3 has 18 amino acids. Germline-derived CDR1 and CDR2 are LGHNA and YNFKEQ. CDR3 DNA sequence: TGTGCCAGCAGCCAAGAGGGTAGCGGGACGGTGAACACCGGGAAGCTGTTTTTT. This codes for CASSQEGSGTVNTGKLFF.

The gene calls are TRBV10-3 and TRBJ2-7, with TRBD2 matching 8 bases. The CDR3 totals 14 residues. Germline CDR1 ENHRY, CDR2 SYGVKD. J gave up 4 bases and V 5 bases, and 7 bases lay outside the gene matches. CDR3 amino acids: CAISREGGRYEQYF. The CDR3 DNA sequence: TGTGCCATCAGTCGGGAGGGAGGAAGGTACGAGCAGTACTTC.

The chain is built from TRBV28 and TRBJ2-7, with D maybe TRBD1 (6 bases). The CDR3 covers 13 residues. Deletions cut 7 bases from V and 5 bases from J, with 15 bases between. Germline values: CDR1 MDHEN, CDR2 SYDVKM. CDR3 protein: CASNPQGPDEQYF. In DNA, the CDR3 is TGTGCCAGCAACCCACAGGGCCCCGACGAGCAGTACTTC.

The CDR3 reads CASSLVASGRLYNEQFF. CDR3 DNA sequence: TGCGCCAGCAGCTTGGTGGCTAGCGGGAGATTATACAATGAGCAGTTCTTC. The chain carries TRBV5-1 and TRBJ2-1, with 10 bases matching TRBD2. Germline-derived CDR1 and CDR2 are SGHRS and YFSETQ. CDR3 length: 17 residues. J lost 4 bases, V lost 0 bases, and 7 bases had no gene match.

Remarks on this clone: Mismatch with germline at one junction end may stem from a read error. Other DNA sequences within the sample encode an identical CDR3. This sequence joins TRBV28 and TRBJ1-2, with D possibly being TRBD1 (5 bases). Per germline, CDR1 MDHEN and CDR2 SYDVKM. CDR3 length: 17 amino acids. Here the CDR3 DNA reads TGTGCCAGCAGTTCCCGGGACGCGGGGCGAATCTCGTATGGCTACACTTTC. This sequence encodes CASSSRDAGRISYGYTF.

The chain couples TRBV6-1 to TRBJ1-5, with a possible D match to TRBD1 (5 bases). CDR3 length equals 12 residues. V lost 5 bases to trimming and J lost 6 bases, with 8 bases between them. CDR1 MNHNS and CDR2 SASEGT come from the germline V gene. Written as DNA, the CDR3 is TGTGCCAGCAGTTCCGGGGGTCAGCCCCAGCATTTT. It encodes CASSSGGQPQHF.

The chain uses TRBV28 and TRBJ2-3, with D perhaps TRBD1 or TRBD2 (6 bases each). CDR3 length equals 16 residues. CDR1 and CDR2 (germline): MDHEN, SYDVKM. V dropped 2 bases and J dropped 3 bases, with 15 bases sitting between them. The CDR3 sequence: CASSLSGGGRTDTQYF. The CDR3 coding sequence is TGTGCCAGCAGTTTAAGCGGAGGGGGGAGAACAGATACGCAGTATTTT. Full variable domain (remainder filled in from reference TRBV28 and TRBJ2-3): DVKVTQSSRYLVKRTGEKVFLECVQDMDHENMFWYRQDPGLGLRLIYFSYDVKMKEKGDIPEGYSVSREKKERFSLILESASTNQTSMYLCASSLSGGGRTDTQYFGPGTRLTVL.

The rearrangement uses TRBV21-1 and TRBJ1-3; the DNA was not compared with TRBD1, the D call given in the table. TRBV21-1 is an annotated pseudogene. This CDR3 has 15 residues. CDR3 DNA: TGTGCCAGCAGTACCAAAACAGGCGCCCGAAACACCATATATTTT. Translated: CASSTKTGARNTIYF.

The chain combines TRBV28 with TRBJ1-6; 9 bases are shared with TRBD1. The CDR3 covers 18 residues. V was pared by 5 bases and J by 8 bases, with 16 bases of the junction left unmatched. Germline CDR1 is MDHEN and CDR2 is SYDVKM. CDR3 nucleotides: TGTGCCAGCAGTAACCCACAGGGGGCGACGTGGAACGATTCACCCCTCCACTTT. Translation gives CASSNPQGATWNDSPLHF.

The rearrangement uses TRBV2 and TRBJ2-6, with D perhaps matching TRBD1 or TRBD2 (5 bases each). Germline V lookup: CDR1 SNHLY, CDR2 FYNNEI. The CDR3 runs 16 residues. Trimming took off 10 bases at V and 0 bases at J, with 16 bases between the two ends. The CDR3 nucleotides are TGTGCCACGTCCCGGGACGTCTTCTCTGGGGCCAACGTCCTGACTTTC. It yields the protein CATSRDVFSGANVLTF.

The gene calls are TRBV7-9 and TRBJ2-7; D call uncertain. CDR1 SEHNR and CDR2 FQNEAQ come from the germline V gene (reference sequence). The V gene lost 8 bases and the J gene lost 0 bases, with 2 bases spanning the gap. The CDR3 consists of 10 residues. CDR3 DNA: TGTGCCAGCGGCTCCTACGAGCAGTACTTC. Translated: CASGSYEQYF.

To note about this clone: In the same sample, other DNA sequences code for this CDR3. The chain joins TRBV5-1 to TRBJ2-3; D is possibly TRBD1 (6 bases). V lost 4 bases and J lost 3, with 12 bases in between. CDR3 length: 14 amino acids. Germline-derived CDR1 and CDR2 are SGHRS and YFSETQ. This chain's CDR3 is CASSQGTGTDTQYF. The CDR3 coding sequence is TGCGCCAGCAGCCAGGGGACGGGTACAGATACGCAGTATTTT. The full variable domain, its missing parts supplied by reference TRBV5-1 and TRBJ2-3, is KAGVTQTPRYLIKTRGQQVTLSCSPISGHRSVSWYQQTPGQGLQFLFEYFSETQRNKGNFPGRFSGRQFSNSRSEMNVSTLELGDSALYLCASSQGTGTDTQYFGPGTRLTVL.

This clone has a single count. The V call is TRBV4-1, the J call TRBJ2-4; D could derive from TRBD1 or TRBD2 (5 bases each). This CDR3 has 11 residues. The V gene's germline CDR1 is MGHRA and CDR2 YSYEKL. Trimming removed 5 bases from V and 8 bases from J, with 7 bases in between. The chain's CDR3 is CASSLGDIQYF. The CDR3 DNA reads as TGCGCCAGCAGCTTGGGGGACATTCAGTACTTC.

In this sample, this clone turned up a few times. V usage is TRBV5-1 and J usage is TRBJ2-1; D possibly corresponds to TRBD1 (6 bases). The germline gives CDR1 SGHRS, CDR2 YFSETQ. V was clipped by 0 bases and J by 2 bases, with 12 bases between them. The CDR3 extends over 16 amino acids. The chain's CDR3 is CASSLATGSTYNEQFF. In DNA, the CDR3 is TGCGCCAGCAGCTTGGCCACAGGGAGCACCTACAATGAGCAGTTCTTC.

The chain recombines TRBV5-1 with TRBJ2-7; D gene uncertain. V was shortened by 0 bases and J by 7 bases, with 14 bases between the two germline ends. CDR1 and CDR2 from the germline V gene are SGHRS and YFSETQ. This CDR3 contains 14 residues. The CDR3 loop is CASSLAAGSGEQYF. DNA for the CDR3: TGCGCCAGCAGCTTGGCCGCCGGGTCCGGAGAGCAGTACTTC.

The V gene is TRBV27, the J gene TRBJ2-3; 13 bases agree with TRBD2. Germline trimming cut 3 bases from V and 1 base from J; bases unmatched to any gene: 13. The CDR3 loop spans 20 amino acids. Germline lookup yields CDR1 MNHEY and CDR2 SMNVEV (reference sequence). CDR3: CASSFSGLAGPHGGTDTQYF. The CDR3 region has the DNA TGTGCCAGCAGTTTCTCGGGACTAGCGGGACCCCACGGGGGCACAGATACGCAGTATTTT.

The rearrangement uses TRBV6-1 and TRBJ1-5; D ambiguous. This CDR3 spans 13 amino acids. V lost 6 bases to trimming and J lost 7 bases, with 13 bases between them. Germline V lookup: CDR1 MNHNS, CDR2 SASEGT. The CDR3 DNA reads TGTGCCAGCAGAGCCTTCATTGGGCAGCCCCAGCATTTT. This encodes CASRAFIGQPQHF.

The gene calls are TRBV6-6 and TRBJ1-5, with no clear D. The germline V and J ends were trimmed by 0 bases and 7 bases, with 7 bases remaining between them. CDR3 length: 13 residues. Germline loops: CDR1 MNHNY, CDR2 SVGAGI (reference sequence). The CDR3 protein is CASSYSNRQPQHF. The CDR3 nucleotides are TGTGCCAGCAGTTACTCGAATAGACAGCCCCAGCATTTT.

V usage is TRBV5-1 and J usage is TRBJ2-1, with 12 bases that match TRBD2. The germline V gene encodes CDR1 SGHRS and CDR2 YFSETQ. CDR3 length: 15 amino acids. V lost 4 bases and J lost 5; bases outside the gene matches: 4. CDR3 region: CASSGLAGTDNEQFF. CDR3 coding DNA: TGCGCCAGCAGCGGACTAGCGGGGACGGACAATGAGCAGTTCTTC. The complete variable domain, with remaining parts taken from reference TRBV5-1 and TRBJ2-1, reads KAGVTQTPRYLIKTRGQQVTLSCSPISGHRSVSWYQQTPGQGLQFLFEYFSETQRNKGNFPGRFSGRQFSNSRSEMNVSTLELGDSALYLCASSGLAGTDNEQFFGPGTRLTVL.

The chain couples TRBV6-5 to TRBJ2-5; 10 bases are a match to TRBD1. The V and J ends lost 4 bases and 2 bases, in that order; junction bases with no gene match: 4. The CDR3 extends over 15 amino acids. CDR1 MNHEY and CDR2 SVGAGI come from the germline V gene. The CDR3 sequence: CASSSDRGRQETQYF. Written as DNA, the CDR3 is TGTGCCAGCAGTTCCGACAGGGGGCGACAAGAGACCCAGTACTTC.

The chain uses TRBV10-1 and TRBJ2-1; D is uncertain. This CDR3 region has 13 residues. Trimming cost V 4 bases and J 7 bases, with 11 bases left between them. Germline-derived CDR1 and CDR2 are WNHNN and SYGVQD (reference sequence). The CDR3: CASSGVNSNEQFF. CDR3 coding DNA: TGCGCCAGCAGTGGGGTCAACTCGAATGAGCAGTTCTTC.

About this clone: Other DNA sequences from this sample encode an identical CDR3 as well. This rearrangement joins TRBV7-9 to TRBJ1-1; D is undetermined. Germline V gene sequence: CDR1 SEHNR, CDR2 FQNEAQ (reference sequence). The CDR3 is 13 residues long. V was pared by 0 bases and J by 2 bases, with 4 bases between. The CDR3 protein is CASSLAANTEAFF. CDR3 nucleotide sequence: TGTGCCAGCAGCTTAGCGGCTAACACTGAAGCTTTCTTT. Together with reference TRBV7-9 and TRBJ1-1, the CDR3 gives the full variable domain: DTGVSQNPRHKITKRGQNVTFRCDPISEHNRLYWYRQTLGQGPEFLTYFQNEAQLEKSRLLSDRFSAERPKGSFSTLEIQRTEQGDSAMYLCASSLAANTEAFFGQGTRLTVV.

The chain links TRBV29-1 to TRBJ2-1; D not certain. Trimming took 2 bases from V and 5 from J, leaving 13 bases between them. This CDR3 contains 14 residues. The germline V gene encodes CDR1 SQVTM and CDR2 ANQGSEA. The CDR3 nucleotides read TGCAGCGTTGAAACGGCCATAAGGGACAATGAGCAGTTCTTC. This translates into CSVETAIRDNEQFF.

This chain joins TRBV27 and TRBJ1-2; D is unclear. CDR1 and CDR2 (germline): MNHEY, SMNVEV (reference sequence). The length of the CDR3 is 10 residues. Trimming took 7 bases from V and 8 from J, leaving 8 bases between them. CDR3 in DNA: TGTGCCAGCAAAAAGGAAGGCTACACCTTC. Translation gives CASKKEGYTF.

This clone appeared once. The chain has TRBV28 and TRBJ2-7; D tentatively fits TRBD1 or TRBD2 (6 bases each). Germline CDR1 reads MDHEN; CDR2 reads SYDVKM. The CDR3 runs to 14 residues. Trimming removed 2 bases from V and 9 bases from J, with 17 bases in between. This CDR3 reads CASSLRGQTLGQYF. The CDR3 DNA follows: TGTGCCAGCAGTTTACGGGGGCAGACCCTTGGGCAGTACTTC.

This clone appeared a few times. The V call is TRBV6-5, the J call TRBJ1-1; D is unresolved. V gave up 6 bases and J gave up 1 base, with 15 bases separating them. The CDR3 runs 15 residues. Per germline, CDR1 MNHEY and CDR2 SVGAGI. The DNA for the CDR3 is TGTGCCAGCAGCAAACAATTGCCGGGGAACACTGAAGCTTTCTTT. It encodes CASSKQLPGNTEAFF.

The CDR3 region is CASSIGRGGYGYTF. In DNA, the CDR3 is TGTGCCAGTAGTATCGGTCGGGGGGGCTATGGCTACACCTTC. The gene calls are TRBV19 and TRBJ1-2, with D possibly matching TRBD1 (5 bases). Trimming left V 3 bases short and J 4 bases short, with 12 bases between. The V gene's germline CDR1 is LNHDA and CDR2 SQIVND (reference sequence). The CDR3 has 14 amino acids.